This TCR beta chain was sequenced for a study of CD8 T cells in ankylosing spondylitis (dated by TCRdb to about 2017). As for the study more broadly: The study set out to find disease-linked TCR variants by profiling T cell receptor beta repertoires in ankylosing spondylitis patients and healthy donors. In total, the full study cohort was made up of about 99 healthy donors and some 26 ankylosing spondylitis patients. Peripheral blood was sampled, and synovial fluid was additionally collected from ankylosing spondylitis patients. Summary of the overall study and its limitations: Some motif variants had previously been reported in the synovial fluid and blood of reactive arthritis patients, which suggests shared mechanisms of disease initiation. According to the report, matched synovial fluid samples from ankylosing spondylitis patients were significantly enriched for the disease-linked clones. A CD8+ phenotype was shown by the disease-linked clones, which were found at relatively low frequencies in peripheral blood. A TCR beta motif made up of roughly eight highly homologous amino acid variants appeared to be characteristic of blood from ankylosing spondylitis patients.

Looking up the germline V gene yields CDR1 SGHNT and CDR2 YENEEA. From the cysteine through the phenylalanine, the CDR3 covers 15 amino acids. Left in the record is the CDR3 DNA by itself, 45 bases read in frame from the first base. The V end loses 0 bases and the J end loses 6 bases, and a stretch of 12 bases separates them. Data came from an Illumina HiSeq 2500. TCR beta libraries were prepared by quantitative 5'-RACE with molecular barcodes. Regarding the original processing steps: A new computational method, built on a probabilistic model of VDJ rearrangement, was used to identify disease-linked TCR variants. Starting from the raw public reads, TCRdb applied fastp trimming at Q25, assembled clones with MiXCR and retained in-frame beta chains. Each entry is one CDR3 protein sequence, shown with its most common DNA and genes. The V and J calls and clone size come from TCRdb's table, not from the authors' own analysis. The sample table contains roughly 440,000 distinct CDR3 sequences; only one count was recorded for 15% to 20% of them. The top ten clonotypes cover approximately 0.93% of the sample.

This clonotype was recorded a few times. Its specific antigen is unknown. Base qualities are missing; no much larger clone stands one base away. The rearrangement joined TRBV11-3 to TRBJ2-1; the D gene is perhaps TRBD2, on 6 matching bases. This TCR was sampled from a male donor with ankylosing spondylitis. Sequencing was done on a sample of blood, either unsorted or a sorted T cell fraction (not recorded which). The CDR3 corresponds to CASSLEPGRGNEQFF. The DNA sequence is given as TGTGCCAGCAGCTTAGAGCCGGGGCGGGGCAATGAGCAGTTCTTC.